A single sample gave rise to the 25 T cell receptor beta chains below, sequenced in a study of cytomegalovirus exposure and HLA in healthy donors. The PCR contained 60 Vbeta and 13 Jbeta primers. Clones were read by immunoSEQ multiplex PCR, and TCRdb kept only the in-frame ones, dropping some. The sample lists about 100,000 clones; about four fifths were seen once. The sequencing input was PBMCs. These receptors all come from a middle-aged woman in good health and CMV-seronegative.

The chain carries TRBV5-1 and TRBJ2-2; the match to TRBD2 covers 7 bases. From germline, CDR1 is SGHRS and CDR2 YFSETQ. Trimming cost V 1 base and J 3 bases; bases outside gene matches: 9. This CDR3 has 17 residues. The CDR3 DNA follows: TGCGCCAGCAGCTTGACCGGGGAGGGCTTCGACACCGGGGAGCTGTTTTTT. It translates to CASSLTGEGFDTGELFF. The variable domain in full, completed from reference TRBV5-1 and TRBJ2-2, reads KAGVTQTPRYLIKTRGQQVTLSCSPISGHRSVSWYQQTPGQGLQFLFEYFSETQRNKGNFPGRFSGRQFSNSRSEMNVSTLELGDSALYLCASSLTGEGFDTGELFFGEGSRLTVL.

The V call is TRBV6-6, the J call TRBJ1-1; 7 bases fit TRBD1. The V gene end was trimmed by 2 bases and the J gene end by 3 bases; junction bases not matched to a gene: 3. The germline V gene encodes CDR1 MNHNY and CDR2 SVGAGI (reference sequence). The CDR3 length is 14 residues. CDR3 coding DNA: TGTGCCAGCAGTTACCCTACAGGGGACACTGAAGCTTTCTTT. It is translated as CASSYPTGDTEAFF.

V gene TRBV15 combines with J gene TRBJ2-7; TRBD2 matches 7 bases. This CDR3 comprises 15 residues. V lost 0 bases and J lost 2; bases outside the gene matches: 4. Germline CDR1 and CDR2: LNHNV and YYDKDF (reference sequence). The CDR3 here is CATSRDRGLAYEQYF. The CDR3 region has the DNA TGTGCCACCAGCAGAGATCGAGGACTAGCCTACGAGCAGTACTTC.

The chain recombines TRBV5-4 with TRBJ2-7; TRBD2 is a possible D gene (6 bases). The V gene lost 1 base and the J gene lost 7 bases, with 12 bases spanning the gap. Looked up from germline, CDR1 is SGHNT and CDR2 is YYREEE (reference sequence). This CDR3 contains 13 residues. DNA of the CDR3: TGTGCCAGCAGCTTGTGGGCGGGGCGTGAGCAGTACTTC. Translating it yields CASSLWAGREQYF.

The CDR3 loop reads CASITTASYSNQPQHF. CDR3 sequence (DNA): TGTGCCAGTATTACAACAGCTTCCTATAGCAATCAGCCCCAGCATTTT. V gene TRBV19 combines with J gene TRBJ1-5; D is unclear. Germline lookup yields CDR1 LNHDA and CDR2 SQIVND (reference sequence). The V gene lost 7 bases and the J gene lost 0 bases, with 16 bases spanning the gap. There are 16 residues in the CDR3.

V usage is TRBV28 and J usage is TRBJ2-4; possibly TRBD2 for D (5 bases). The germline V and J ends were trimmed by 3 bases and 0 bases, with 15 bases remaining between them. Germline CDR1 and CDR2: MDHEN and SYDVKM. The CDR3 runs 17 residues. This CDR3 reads CASSLSRVALAKNIQYF. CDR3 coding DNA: TGTGCCAGCAGTTTGTCGCGAGTAGCGTTAGCCAAAAACATTCAGTACTTC.

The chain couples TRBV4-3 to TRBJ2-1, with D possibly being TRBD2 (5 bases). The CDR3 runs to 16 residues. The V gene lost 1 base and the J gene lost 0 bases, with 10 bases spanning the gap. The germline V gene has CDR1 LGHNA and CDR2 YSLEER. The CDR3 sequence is CASSQGRTGSYNEQFF. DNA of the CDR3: TGCGCCAGCAGCCAAGGGAGGACGGGCTCCTACAATGAGCAGTTCTTC.

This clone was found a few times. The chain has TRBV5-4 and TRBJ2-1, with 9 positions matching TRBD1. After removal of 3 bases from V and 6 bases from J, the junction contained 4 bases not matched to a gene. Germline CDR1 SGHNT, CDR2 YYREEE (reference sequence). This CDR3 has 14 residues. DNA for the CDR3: TGTGCCAGCAGCTGGACAGGGGAACGCAATGAGCAGTTCTTC. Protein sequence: CASSWTGERNEQFF.

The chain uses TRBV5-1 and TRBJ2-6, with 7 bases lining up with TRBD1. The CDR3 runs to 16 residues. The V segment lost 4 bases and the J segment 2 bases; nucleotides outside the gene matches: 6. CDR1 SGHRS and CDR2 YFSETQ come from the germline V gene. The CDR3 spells CASSGLQGTGANVLTF. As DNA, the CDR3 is TGCGCCAGCAGCGGATTACAGGGGACTGGGGCCAACGTCCTGACTTTC.

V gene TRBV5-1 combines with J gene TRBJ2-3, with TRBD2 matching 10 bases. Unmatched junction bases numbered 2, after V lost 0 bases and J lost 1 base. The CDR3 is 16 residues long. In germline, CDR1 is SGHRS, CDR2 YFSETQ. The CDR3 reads CASSLVGLAGTDTQYF. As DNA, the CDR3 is TGCGCCAGCAGCTTGGTCGGACTAGCGGGCACAGATACGCAGTATTTT. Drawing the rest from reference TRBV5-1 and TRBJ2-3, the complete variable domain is KAGVTQTPRYLIKTRGQQVTLSCSPISGHRSVSWYQQTPGQGLQFLFEYFSETQRNKGNFPGRFSGRQFSNSRSEMNVSTLELGDSALYLCASSLVGLAGTDTQYFGPGTRLTVL.

The CDR3 coding sequence is TGTGCCAGCAGTGATAGATGGAGCTCCTACGAGCAGTACTTC. Translated: CASSDRWSSYEQYF. V is TRBV6-5 and J is TRBJ2-7, with D unclear. CDR1 is MNHEY and CDR2 is SVGAGI in the germline V gene. The CDR3 totals 14 residues. Trimming shortened V by 5 bases and J by 0 bases, and 11 bases separated the two germline ends.

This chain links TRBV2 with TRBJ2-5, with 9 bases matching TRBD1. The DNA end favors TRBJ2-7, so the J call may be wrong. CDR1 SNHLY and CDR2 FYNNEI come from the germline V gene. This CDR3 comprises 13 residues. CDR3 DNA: TGTGCCAGCAGTGGACAGGGGGTATACGAGCAGTACTTC. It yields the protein CASSGQGVYEQYF.

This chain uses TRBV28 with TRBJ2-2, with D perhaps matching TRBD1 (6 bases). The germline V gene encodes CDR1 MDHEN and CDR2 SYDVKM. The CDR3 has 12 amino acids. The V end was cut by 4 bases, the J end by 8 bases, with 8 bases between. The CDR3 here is CASSSRGGELFF. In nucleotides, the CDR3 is TGTGCCAGCAGTTCGAGGGGGGGGGAGCTGTTTTTT.

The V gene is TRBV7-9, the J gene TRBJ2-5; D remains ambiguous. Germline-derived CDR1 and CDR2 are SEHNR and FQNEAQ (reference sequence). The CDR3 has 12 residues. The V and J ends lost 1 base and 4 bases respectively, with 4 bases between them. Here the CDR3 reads CASSLGLETQYF. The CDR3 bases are TGTGCCAGCAGCTTAGGGCTAGAGACCCAGTACTTC.

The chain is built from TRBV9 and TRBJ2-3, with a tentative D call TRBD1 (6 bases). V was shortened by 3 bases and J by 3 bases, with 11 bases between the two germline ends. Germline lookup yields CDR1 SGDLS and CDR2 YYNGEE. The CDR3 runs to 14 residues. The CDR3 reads CASSATGQTDTQYF. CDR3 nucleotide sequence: TGTGCCAGCAGCGCAACAGGGCAGACAGATACGCAGTATTTT.

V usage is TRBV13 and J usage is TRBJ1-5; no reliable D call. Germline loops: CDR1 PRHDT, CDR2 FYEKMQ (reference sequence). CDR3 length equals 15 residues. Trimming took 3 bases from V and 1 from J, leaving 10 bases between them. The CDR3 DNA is TGTGCCAGCAGCTTTGGACTAGACAGCAATCAGCCCCAGCATTTT. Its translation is CASSFGLDSNQPQHF. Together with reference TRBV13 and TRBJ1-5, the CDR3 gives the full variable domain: AAGVIQSPRHLIKEKRETATLKCYPIPRHDTVYWYQQGPGQDPQFLISFYEKMQSDKGSIPDRFSAQQFSDYHSELNMSSLELGDSALYFCASSFGLDSNQPQHFGDGTRLSIL.

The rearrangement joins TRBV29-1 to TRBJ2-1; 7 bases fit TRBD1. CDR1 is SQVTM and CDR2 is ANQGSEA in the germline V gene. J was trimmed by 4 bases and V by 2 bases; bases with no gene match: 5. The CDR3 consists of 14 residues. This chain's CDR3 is CSVERGQEYNEQFF. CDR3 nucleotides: TGCAGCGTTGAAAGGGGGCAGGAGTACAATGAGCAGTTCTTC.

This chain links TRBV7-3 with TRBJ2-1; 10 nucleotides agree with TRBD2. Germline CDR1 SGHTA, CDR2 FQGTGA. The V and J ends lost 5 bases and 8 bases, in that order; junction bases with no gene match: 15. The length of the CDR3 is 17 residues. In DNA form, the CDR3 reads TGTGCCAGCAGCCCAACCGGGACTAGCGCCGCAGGGGATGAGCAGTTCTTC. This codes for CASSPTGTSAAGDEQFF.

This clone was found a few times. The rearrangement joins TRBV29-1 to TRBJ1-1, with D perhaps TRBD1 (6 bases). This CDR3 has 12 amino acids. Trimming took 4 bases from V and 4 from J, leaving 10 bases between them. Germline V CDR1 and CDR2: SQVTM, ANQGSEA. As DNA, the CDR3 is TGCAGCGTTGTCTCAGGGGCCACTGAAGCTTTCTTT. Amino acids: CSVVSGATEAFF.

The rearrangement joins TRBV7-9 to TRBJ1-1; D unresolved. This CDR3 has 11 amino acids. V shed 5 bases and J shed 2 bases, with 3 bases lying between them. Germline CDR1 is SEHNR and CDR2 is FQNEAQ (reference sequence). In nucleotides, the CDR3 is TGTGCCAGCAGCCATAACACTGAAGCTTTCTTT. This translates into CASSHNTEAFF.

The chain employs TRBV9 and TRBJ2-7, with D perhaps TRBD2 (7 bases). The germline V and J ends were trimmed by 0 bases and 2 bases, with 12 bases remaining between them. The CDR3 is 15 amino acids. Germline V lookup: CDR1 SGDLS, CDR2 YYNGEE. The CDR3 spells CASSVGGGQTYEQYF. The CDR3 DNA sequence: TGTGCCAGCAGCGTAGGCGGGGGCCAAACCTACGAGCAGTACTTC.

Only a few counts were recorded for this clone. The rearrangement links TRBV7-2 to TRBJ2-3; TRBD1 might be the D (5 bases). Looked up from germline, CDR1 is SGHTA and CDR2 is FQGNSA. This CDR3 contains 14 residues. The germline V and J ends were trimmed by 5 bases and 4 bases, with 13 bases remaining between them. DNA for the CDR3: TGTGCCAGCAGCCCCAGGGCTGGCGCAGATACGCAGTATTTT. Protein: CASSPRAGADTQYF.

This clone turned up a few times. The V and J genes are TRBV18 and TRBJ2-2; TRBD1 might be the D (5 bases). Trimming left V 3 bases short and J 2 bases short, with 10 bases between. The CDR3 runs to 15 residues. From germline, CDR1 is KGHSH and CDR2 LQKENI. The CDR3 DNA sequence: TGTGCCAGCTCACCGGTGACAGATAACACCGGGGAGCTGTTTTTT. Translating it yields CASSPVTDNTGELFF.

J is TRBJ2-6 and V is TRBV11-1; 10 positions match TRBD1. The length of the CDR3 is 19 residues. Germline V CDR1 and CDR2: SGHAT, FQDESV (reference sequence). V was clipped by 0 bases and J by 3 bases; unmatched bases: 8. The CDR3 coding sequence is TGTGCCAGCAGCTTAGCGCAGGGACAGGGGCTATATGGGGCCAACGTCCTGACTTTC. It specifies CASSLAQGQGLYGANVLTF.

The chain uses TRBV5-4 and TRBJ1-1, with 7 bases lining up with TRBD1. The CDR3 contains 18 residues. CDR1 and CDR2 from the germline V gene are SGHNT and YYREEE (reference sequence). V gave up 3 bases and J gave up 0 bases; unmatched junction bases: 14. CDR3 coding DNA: TGTGCCAGCAGCTCGGGACAGAGCGGAAGTGGAGTGAACACTGAAGCTTTCTTT. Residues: CASSSGQSGSGVNTEAFF.